This entry lists 10 T cell receptor delta chains sequenced from one sample in a study of gamma-delta T cells after stem cell transplantation. TCRdb reprocessed the RT-PCR reads through CATT. The sample yields about 14,000 delta-chain clones, approximately 8.5% seen once. Sample: gamma-delta T cells. The receptors were sampled from a human donor. It is not recorded whose cells these are; they may come from a transplant donor.

Remarks on this clone: One base separates it from a far larger clone, so it is likely a read error. The same CDR3 arises from other DNA sequences in this sample as well. The rearrangement joins TRDV2 to TRDJ1, with a possible D match to TRDD3 (6 bases). The CDR3 spans 17 residues. Germline V lookup: CDR1 GEAIGNYY, CDR2 EKD. The CDR3 reads CACDTVGDLAYTDKLIF. DNA for the CDR3: TGTGCCTGTGACACAGTCGGGGATCTGGCCTACACCGATAAACTCATATTT.

To note about this clone: TCRdb records a much larger clone's protein for this DNA, with a difference at residue 12 that likely arises from a read error; the protein given is the translation of the DNA. The chain joins TRDV2 to TRDJ1, with 13 bases that match TRDD3. Germline CDR1 reads GEAIGNYY; CDR2 reads EKD. The V and J ends lost 2 bases and 4 bases, in that order; junction bases with no gene match: 9. The length of the CDR3 is 17 residues. The CDR3 nucleotides are TGTGCCTGTGACAGACTACTGGGGGATACGCGGGTCGATAAACTCATCTTT. Amino acid sequence: CACDRLLGDTRVDKLIF.

By proportion, this clone is large (0.1 to 1%). The same CDR3 arises from other DNA sequences in this sample as well. The chain links TRDV2 to TRDJ1; D is possibly TRDD3 (7 bases). The V and J ends lost 0 bases and 4 bases respectively, with 29 bases between them. CDR1 is GEAIGNYY and CDR2 is EKD in the germline V gene. The CDR3 runs 20 residues. The CDR3 loop reads CACDTVPSNWGSENGDKLIF. The CDR3 nucleotides read TGTGCCTGTGACACCGTTCCTTCCAACTGGGGATCGGAAAATGGCGATAAACTCATCTTT.

The table lists this clone with a few counts. A far larger clone lies a single base away; this is likely a read error. The sample has other DNA sequences that encode this CDR3 too. The chain has TRAV29/DV5 and TRDJ1; TRDD3 matches 10 bases. Germline-derived CDR1 and CDR2 are NSMFDY and ISSIKDK. The CDR3 covers 19 residues. The CDR3 DNA reads TGTGCAGCAAGCCCGATCGTACTGGGGGATGGGAGGTACACCGACAAACTCATCTTT. This codes for CAASPIVLGDGRYTDKLIF.

Remarks on this clone: Translating this DNA gives a protein that differs at residue 11 from the TCRdb one, which belongs to a much larger clone; a read error is likely, and the protein shown is this translation. The chain recombines TRDV2 with TRDJ3; 11 nucleotides align to TRDD3. Germline V gene sequence: CDR1 GEAIGNYY, CDR2 EKD. V shed 0 bases and J 3 bases; nucleotides not matched to a gene: 6. CDR3 length equals 19 residues. DNA of the CDR3: TGTGCCTGTGACACCGGTTTGGGGGATACGTGCTGGGACACCCGACAGATGTTTTTC. Translated, it gives CACDTGLGDTCWDTRQMFF.

Concerning this clone: TCRdb lists the protein of a much larger clone for this DNA, which differs at residue 28, so this is likely a read error; the protein given here is translated from the DNA itself. CDR3 nucleotides: TGTGCTCTTGGGGAAAACGAATCTTTCCTACTTGGGGAGCGGTACTGGGGGATACTGAGGAACTGGCGTTCCGATAAACTCACCTTT. Its translation: CALGENESFLLGERYWGILRNWRSDKLTF. V and J are TRDV1 and TRDJ1; TRDD3 matches 12 bases. Per the germline V gene, CDR1 is TSWWSYY and CDR2 is QGS. The CDR3 sequence is 29 residues long.

As regards this clone: This DNA translates differently at residue 9 from the TCRdb protein, which is that of a much larger clone; a read error is likely, and the protein shown is the DNA's own translation. The chain uses TRDV2 and TRDJ1, with TRDD3 identical over 10 bases. This CDR3 has 16 residues. The V gene's germline CDR1 is GEAIGNYY and CDR2 EKD. The J segment lost 2 bases and the V segment lost 4 bases, leaving 9 bases of the junction unmatched. The chain's CDR3 is CACEFLGDMRTDKLIF. The CDR3 DNA follows: TGTGCCTGTGAATTTCTGGGGGATATGCGTACCGATAAACTCATCTTT.

This clone appeared a few times. A junction end diverges from the germline sequence, so it may reflect a read error. CDR3 sequence reads: CACDTPVISLYPRQLFF. The DNA for the CDR3 is TGTGCCTGTGACACTCCTGTGATTTCCTTGTACCCCCGACAGCTGTTTTTC. This chain links TRDV2 with TRDJ3; tentative D call: TRDD2 (5 bases). Per the germline V gene, CDR1 is GEAIGNYY and CDR2 is EKD. The CDR3 runs to 17 residues.

Notes on this clone: Only one base separates this from a far larger clonotype, so it likely reflects a read error. The same CDR3 is also encoded by other DNA sequences in this sample. The gene calls are TRDV2 and TRDJ1, with TRDD3 matching over 7 bases. The CDR3 sequence is 21 residues long. From germline, CDR1 is GEAIGNYY and CDR2 EKD. CDR3 sequence reads: CACDTLNLVLGTRSYTDKLIF. Written as DNA, the CDR3 is TGTGCCTGTGACACCCTCAATCTCGTACTGGGGACTAGATCGTACACTGATAAACTCATCTTT.

This clone came up a few times. The translation of this DNA and the TCRdb protein of a much larger clone differ at residue 16, probably owing to a read error; the protein shown here is translated from the DNA. The chain carries TRDV1 and TRDJ1, with a tentative D call TRDD3 (6 bases). Germline V gene data show CDR1 as TSWWSYY and CDR2 as QGS. The CDR3 runs 22 residues. The V gene lost 3 bases and the J gene lost 1 base, with 33 bases spanning the gap. The CDR3 region has the DNA TGTGCTCTTGGGGATTACCGGGCCCCGCTGGGGACACCCAGGATGTGCACCGATAAACTCATCTTT. Translated: CALGDYRAPLGTPRMCTDKLIF.